A single sample gave rise to the 20 T cell receptor beta chains below, sequenced in a study of blood T cell repertoires in COVID-19. Sequencing was performed with immunoSEQ multiplex PCR; in TCRdb, only in-frame clones are kept and a portion is missing. Of 150,000 to 200,000 clones listed, 85% to 90% are singletons. The source material was peripheral blood. These receptors originate from a man between 50 and 59 years old with active or convalescent COVID-19.

This clone was counted between two and nine times. The V gene is TRBV7-3, the J gene TRBJ2-1, with TRBD2 identical over 7 bases. The CDR3 totals 17 residues. Germline V gene sequence: CDR1 SGHTA, CDR2 FQGTGA. The ends lost 2 bases at V and 2 bases at J; junction bases unmatched: 9. CDR3 protein: CASSLGRRLAAYNEQFF. DNA for the CDR3: TGTGCCAGCAGCTTAGGTCGTAGACTAGCCGCCTACAATGAGCAGTTCTTC.

The gene calls are TRBV6-5 and TRBJ1-2, with 7 positions matching TRBD1. Unmatched junction bases numbered 4, after V lost 6 bases and J lost 3 bases. Germline V gene lookup returns CDR1 MNHEY and CDR2 SVGAGI. The CDR3 is 13 residues long. DNA of the CDR3: TGTGCCAGCAGCTCGACAGGGTACTATGGCTACACCTTC. Translated, it gives CASSSTGYYGYTF.

The V and J genes are TRBV3-1 (or the pseudogene TRBV3-2) and TRBJ1-1; D possibly corresponds to TRBD1 (5 bases). This CDR3 region has 14 residues. The germline CDR1 and CDR2 sequences are LGHDT and YNNKEL (reference sequence). Trimming left V 0 bases short and J 5 bases short, with 10 bases between. The CDR3: CASSQDPGWTEAFF. The DNA for the CDR3 is TGTGCCAGCAGCCAAGATCCAGGGTGGACTGAAGCTTTCTTT.

V is TRBV6-5 and J is TRBJ2-7; D is ambiguous. The CDR3 runs to 14 residues. Trimming took 2 bases from V and 0 from J, leaving 8 bases between them. Germline lookup yields CDR1 MNHEY and CDR2 SVGAGI. The CDR3 coding sequence is TGTGCCAGCAGTTACAGACACCGCTCCTACGAGCAGTACTTC. This sequence encodes CASSYRHRSYEQYF.

This sequence joins TRBV7-6 and TRBJ2-1, with D perhaps TRBD1 (5 bases). Germline V lookup: CDR1 SGHVS, CDR2 FNYEAQ. Trimming took 8 bases from V and 8 from J, leaving 22 bases between them. This CDR3 comprises 15 residues. CDR3 sequence: CASRRVAGPGDEQFF. In DNA form, the CDR3 reads TGTGCCAGCCGCCGGGTGGCAGGGCCGGGCGATGAGCAGTTCTTC.

The chain carries TRBV10-3 and TRBJ2-2, with a tentative D call TRBD2 (6 bases). Germline CDR1 ENHRY, CDR2 SYGVKD. Trimming removed 7 bases at V and 8 bases at J, with 14 bases between. This CDR3 contains 13 residues. This CDR3 reads CAITEGRSGELFF. CDR3 in DNA: TGTGCCATCACCGAGGGGAGGTCTGGGGAGCTGTTTTTT.

This sequence joins TRBV5-5 and TRBJ1-2, with D hard to call. Germline CDR1 SGHKS, CDR2 YYEKEE (reference sequence). The V gene lost 0 bases and the J gene lost 1 base, with 4 bases spanning the gap. The CDR3 runs 13 residues. CDR3 amino acids: CASSLAVNYGYTF. In DNA form, the CDR3 reads TGTGCCAGCAGCTTGGCGGTTAACTATGGCTACACCTTC.

The chain combines TRBV19 with TRBJ1-1; no reliable D call. CDR1 and CDR2 (germline): LNHDA, SQIVND (reference sequence). The CDR3 contains 14 residues. V lost 2 bases, J lost 3 bases, and 10 bases lay in between. The CDR3 sequence: CASSISAGDTEAFF. In DNA form, the CDR3 reads TGTGCCAGTAGTATATCAGCGGGAGACACTGAAGCTTTCTTT.

This chain joins TRBV5-1 and TRBJ2-7; 13 bases match TRBD2. V dropped 4 bases and J dropped 6; count of bases not matched to a gene: 4. The CDR3 runs 14 residues. CDR1 is SGHRS, CDR2 YFSETQ, per germline. In DNA form, the CDR3 reads TGCGCCAGCAGCGCGACTAGCGGGAGGATCGAGCAGTACTTC. Its protein product is CASSATSGRIEQYF.

V gene TRBV27 combines with J gene TRBJ1-5, with D maybe TRBD1 (5 bases). Germline V lookup: CDR1 MNHEY, CDR2 SMNVEV (reference sequence). Deletions cut 2 bases from V and 6 bases from J, with 11 bases between. The CDR3 is made up of 14 amino acids. CDR3 nucleotide sequence: TGTGCCAGCAGTTTAACCGGGGGTCTTCAGCCCCAGCATTTT. This gives the protein CASSLTGGLQPQHF.

This chain joins TRBV19 and TRBJ2-1; 10 nucleotides align to TRBD2. Trimming at V came to 3 bases and at J to 10 bases, leaving 9 bases not matched to a gene. This CDR3 spans 15 amino acids. Germline CDR1 reads LNHDA; CDR2 reads SQIVND (reference sequence). Here the CDR3 reads CASSIGERGGQEQFF. CDR3 DNA sequence: TGTGCCAGTAGTATTGGCGAGCGGGGGGGCCAGGAGCAGTTCTTC.

This rearrangement joins TRBV6-5 to TRBJ1-2, with D possibly TRBD1 on 6 matching bases. V shed 5 bases and J shed 2 bases, with 9 bases lying between them. CDR3 length: 13 amino acids. CDR1 and CDR2 from the germline V gene are MNHEY and SVGAGI. DNA for the CDR3: TGTGCCAGCAGTATGGACAGAAACTATGGCTACACCTTC. This gives the protein CASSMDRNYGYTF.

This chain links TRBV4-3 with TRBJ1-6, with D possibly TRBD1 on 5 matching bases. Trimming shortened V by 0 bases and J by 7 bases, and 10 bases separated the two germline ends. The CDR3 is 15 residues long. Germline CDR1 LGHNA, CDR2 YSLEER. The CDR3 DNA follows: TGCGCCAGCAGCCAAGAAGTTTCAGGGAATTCACCCCTCCACTTT. Amino acids: CASSQEVSGNSPLHF.

This chain joins TRBV3-1 (or the pseudogene TRBV3-2) and TRBJ2-1, with 7 bases that match TRBD2. This CDR3 has 16 residues. Germline-derived CDR1 and CDR2 are LGHDT and YNNKEL (reference sequence). The V and J ends lost 0 bases and 0 bases, in that order; junction bases with no gene match: 2. CDR3 bases: TGTGCCAGCAGCCAAGAGGGGGGGTCCTCCTACAATGAGCAGTTCTTC. This sequence encodes CASSQEGGSSYNEQFF.

The chain carries TRBV28 and TRBJ1-3, with D tentatively TRBD1 (6 bases). In germline, CDR1 is MDHEN, CDR2 SYDVKM. V was pared by 4 bases and J by 3 bases, with 25 bases between. CDR3 size: 19 residues. CDR3: CASSSPTPSDRRDGNTIYF. CDR3 nucleotide sequence: TGTGCCAGCAGTTCACCAACCCCCTCTGACAGGCGAGATGGAAACACCATATATTTT.

On this clone: A junction boundary mismatches the germline segment, possibly from a read error. The chain couples TRBV4-2 to TRBJ1-1; 8 positions agree with TRBD1. This CDR3 spans 17 amino acids. Germline loops: CDR1 LGHNA, CDR2 YNFKEQ. The CDR3 protein is CASSQDLGRTGNAEAFF. The CDR3 DNA reads as TGTGCCAGCAGCCAAGATCTTGGGCGGACAGGGAACGCTGAAGCTTTCTTT.

This rearrangement joins TRBV9 to TRBJ2-2; D call uncertain. Germline CDR1 is SGDLS and CDR2 is YYNGEE. V was shortened by 4 bases and J by 2 bases, with 15 bases between the two germline ends. This CDR3 spans 16 amino acids. The CDR3 coding sequence is TGTGCCAGCAGCCCGCGGAGTGCGCCTAACACCGGGGAGCTGTTTTTT. Encoded protein: CASSPRSAPNTGELFF. The variable domain in full, with the rest retrieved from reference TRBV9 and TRBJ2-2, is DSGVTQTPKHLITATGQRVTLRCSPRSGDLSVYWYQQSLDQGLQFLIQYYNGEERAKGNILERFSAQQFPDLHSELNLSSLELGDSALYFCASSPRSAPNTGELFFGEGSRLTVL.

This clone was seen a handful of times. The CDR3 DNA is TGTGCCAGCAGCGCCGGACTAGCGGGTCTCGAGCAGTACTTC. It codes for CASSAGLAGLEQYF. The chain is built from TRBV5-4 and TRBJ2-7; 11 bases fit TRBD2. The V gene end was trimmed by 4 bases and the J gene end by 6 bases; junction bases not matched to a gene: 6. This CDR3 region has 14 residues. Germline CDR1 is SGHNT and CDR2 is YYREEE (reference sequence).

The chain joins TRBV30 to TRBJ1-4, with D perhaps matching TRBD1 (6 bases). The CDR3 has 15 amino acids. Looked up from germline, CDR1 is GTSNPN and CDR2 is SVGIG (reference sequence). Trimming cost V 0 bases and J 7 bases, with 15 bases left between them. CDR3 sequence: CAWSVQGFVREKLFF. DNA for the CDR3: TGTGCCTGGAGTGTACAGGGATTTGTGCGTGAAAAACTGTTTTTT.

The rearrangement uses TRBV20-1 and TRBJ1-6; no definite D call. With 3 bases removed from V and 3 bases from J, the gap between germline ends came to 12 bases. Germline V gene lookup returns CDR1 DFQATT and CDR2 SNEGSKA (reference sequence). The CDR3 loop spans 15 amino acids. CDR3 amino acids: CSASPGILYNSPLHF. The DNA of the CDR3 is TGCAGTGCTAGTCCCGGGATCCTCTATAATTCACCCCTCCACTTT.